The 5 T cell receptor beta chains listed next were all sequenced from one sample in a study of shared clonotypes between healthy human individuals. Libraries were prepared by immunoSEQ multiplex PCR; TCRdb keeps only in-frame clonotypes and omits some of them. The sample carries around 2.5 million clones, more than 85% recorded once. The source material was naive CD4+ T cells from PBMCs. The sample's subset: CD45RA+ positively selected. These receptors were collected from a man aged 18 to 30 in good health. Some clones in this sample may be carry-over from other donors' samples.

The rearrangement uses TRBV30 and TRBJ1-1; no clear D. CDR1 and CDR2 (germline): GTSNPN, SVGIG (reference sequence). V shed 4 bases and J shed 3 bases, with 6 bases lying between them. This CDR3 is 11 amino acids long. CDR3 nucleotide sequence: TGTGCCTGGACCGCATACACTGAAGCTTTCTTT. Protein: CAWTAYTEAFF.

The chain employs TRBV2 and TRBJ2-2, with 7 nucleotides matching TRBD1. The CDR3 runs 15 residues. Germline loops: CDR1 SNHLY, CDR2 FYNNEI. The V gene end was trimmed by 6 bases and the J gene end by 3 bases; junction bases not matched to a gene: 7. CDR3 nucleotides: TGTGCCAGCAGCCTCGGGACAGTCCACACCGGGGAGCTGTTTTTT. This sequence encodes CASSLGTVHTGELFF.

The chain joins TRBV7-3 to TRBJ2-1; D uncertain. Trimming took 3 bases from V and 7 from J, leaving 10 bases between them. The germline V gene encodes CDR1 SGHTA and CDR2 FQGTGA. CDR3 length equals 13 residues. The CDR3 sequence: CASSFGVRNEQFF. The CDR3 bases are TGTGCCAGCAGCTTTGGCGTACGTAATGAGCAGTTCTTC. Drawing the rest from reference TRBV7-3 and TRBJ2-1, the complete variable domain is GAGVSQTPSNKVTEKGKYVELRCDPISGHTALYWYRQSLGQGPEFLIYFQGTGAADDSGLPNDRFFAVRPEGSVSTLKIQRTERGDSAVYLCASSFGVRNEQFFGPGTRLTVL.

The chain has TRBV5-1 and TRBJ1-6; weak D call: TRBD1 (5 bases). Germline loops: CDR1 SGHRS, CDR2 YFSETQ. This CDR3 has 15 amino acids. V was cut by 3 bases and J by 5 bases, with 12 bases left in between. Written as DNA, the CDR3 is TGCGCCAGCAGCTCCGCGGGGCTCGATAATTCACCCCTCCACTTT. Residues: CASSSAGLDNSPLHF.

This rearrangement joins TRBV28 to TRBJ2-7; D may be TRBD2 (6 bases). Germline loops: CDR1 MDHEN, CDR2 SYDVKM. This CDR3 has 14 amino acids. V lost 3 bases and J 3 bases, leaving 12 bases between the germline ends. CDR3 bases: TGTGCCAGCAGTTTCATGGGGACTTTCTACGAGCAGTACTTC. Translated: CASSFMGTFYEQYF. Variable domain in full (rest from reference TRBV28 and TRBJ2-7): DVKVTQSSRYLVKRTGEKVFLECVQDMDHENMFWYRQDPGLGLRLIYFSYDVKMKEKGDIPEGYSVSREKKERFSLILESASTNQTSMYLCASSFMGTFYEQYFGPGTRLTVT.